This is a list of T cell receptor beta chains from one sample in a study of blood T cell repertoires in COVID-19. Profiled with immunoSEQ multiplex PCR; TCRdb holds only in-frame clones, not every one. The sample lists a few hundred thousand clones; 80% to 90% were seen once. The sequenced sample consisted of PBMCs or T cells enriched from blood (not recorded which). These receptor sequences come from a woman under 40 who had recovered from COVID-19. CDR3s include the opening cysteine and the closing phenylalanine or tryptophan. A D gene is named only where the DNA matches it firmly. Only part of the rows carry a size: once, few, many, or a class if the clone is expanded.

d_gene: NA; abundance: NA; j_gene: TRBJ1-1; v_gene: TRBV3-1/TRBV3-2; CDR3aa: CASSQEGGGGTEAFF; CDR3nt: TGTGCCAGCAGCCAAGAAGGGGGAGGGGGCACTGAAGCTTTCTTT
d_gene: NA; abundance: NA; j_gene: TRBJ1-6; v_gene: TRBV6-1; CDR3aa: CASSDTRSSSSYNSPLHF; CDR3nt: TGTGCCAGCAGTGACACCCGATCGTCGAGCTCCTATAATTCACCCCTCCACTTT
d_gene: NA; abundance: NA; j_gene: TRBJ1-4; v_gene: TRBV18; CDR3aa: CASSLQPYEKLFF; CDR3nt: TGTGCCAGCTCACTACAGCCTTATGAAAAACTGTTTTTT
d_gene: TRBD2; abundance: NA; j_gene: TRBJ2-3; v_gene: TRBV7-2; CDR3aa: CASSLAAGGTDTQYF; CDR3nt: TGTGCCAGCAGCTTAGCAGCGGGGGGCACAGATACGCAGTATTTT
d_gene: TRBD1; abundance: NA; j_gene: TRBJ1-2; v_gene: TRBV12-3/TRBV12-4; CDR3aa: CASSPGTAYGYTF; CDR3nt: TGTGCCAGCAGTCCCGGGACAGCTTATGGCTACACCTTC
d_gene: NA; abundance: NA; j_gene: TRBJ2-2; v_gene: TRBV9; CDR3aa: CASSPQNGGTGELFF; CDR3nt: TGTGCCAGCAGCCCCCAGAACGGAGGAACCGGGGAGCTGTTTTTT
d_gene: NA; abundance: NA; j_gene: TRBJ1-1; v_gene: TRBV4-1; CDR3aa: CASRPLGGGAERNTEAFF; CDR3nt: TGCGCCAGCAGACCCTTGGGTGGGGGGGCTGAGAGAAACACTGAAGCTTTCTTT
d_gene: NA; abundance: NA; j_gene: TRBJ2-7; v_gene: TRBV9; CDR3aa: CASSVDDQDPSYEQYF; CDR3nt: TGTGCCAGCAGCGTAGATGACCAGGATCCGTCCTACGAGCAGTACTTC
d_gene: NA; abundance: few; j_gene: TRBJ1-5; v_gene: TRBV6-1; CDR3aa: CASSEGPDQPQHF; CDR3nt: TGTGCCAGCAGTGAGGGGCCCGATCAGCCCCAGCATTTT
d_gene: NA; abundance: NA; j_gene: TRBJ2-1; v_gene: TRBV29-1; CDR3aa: CSVERNNEQFF; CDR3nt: TGCAGCGTTGAGAGGAACAATGAGCAGTTCTTC
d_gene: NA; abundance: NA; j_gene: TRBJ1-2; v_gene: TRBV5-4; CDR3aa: CASSPQKTGLYGYTF; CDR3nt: TGTGCCAGCAGCCCACAGAAGACAGGTCTTTATGGCTACACCTTC
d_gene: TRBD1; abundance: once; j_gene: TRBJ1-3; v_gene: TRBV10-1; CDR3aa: CASTGQGNTIYF; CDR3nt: TGCGCCAGCACGGGACAGGGAAACACCATATATTTT
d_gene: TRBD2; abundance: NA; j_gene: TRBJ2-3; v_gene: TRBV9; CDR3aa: CASSVVAGAGNTQYF; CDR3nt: TGTGCCAGCAGCGTAGTAGCGGGGGCTGGAAATACGCAGTATTTT
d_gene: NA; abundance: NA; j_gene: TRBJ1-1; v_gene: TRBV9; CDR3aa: CASSVVGSGETGISEAFF; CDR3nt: TGTGCCAGCAGCGTAGTAGGATCCGGAGAAACGGGGATCTCTGAAGCTTTCTTT
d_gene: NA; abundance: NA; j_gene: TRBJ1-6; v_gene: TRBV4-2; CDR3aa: CASSPERLALHF; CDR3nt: TGTGCCAGCAGCCCTGAGAGGTTGGCCCTCCACTTT
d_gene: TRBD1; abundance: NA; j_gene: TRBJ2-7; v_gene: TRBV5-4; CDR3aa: CASSIRGTGEHEQYF; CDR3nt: TGTGCCAGCAGCATCAGAGGGACAGGGGAACACGAGCAGTACTTC
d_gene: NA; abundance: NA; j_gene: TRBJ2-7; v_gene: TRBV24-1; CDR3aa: CATSGRSSYEQYF; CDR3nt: TGTGCCACCAGTGGGAGGAGCTCCTACGAGCAGTACTTC
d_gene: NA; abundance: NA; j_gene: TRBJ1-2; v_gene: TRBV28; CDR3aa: CASIAGREPRTSPLNYGYTF; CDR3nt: TGTGCCAGCATAGCGGGCCGGGAACCCCGGACCAGCCCCCTCAACTATGGCTACACCTTC
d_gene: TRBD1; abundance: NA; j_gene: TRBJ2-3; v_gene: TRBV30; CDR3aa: CAWSTRGRTGGTDTQYF; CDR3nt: TGTGCCTGGAGTACTCGAGGAAGGACAGGGGGCACAGATACGCAGTATTTT
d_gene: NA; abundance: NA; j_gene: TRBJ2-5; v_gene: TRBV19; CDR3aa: CASTGQAKETQYF; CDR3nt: TGTGCCAGTACAGGGCAGGCCAAAGAGACCCAGTACTTC
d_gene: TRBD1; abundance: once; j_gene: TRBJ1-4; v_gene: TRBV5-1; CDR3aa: CASSHRDRGNEKLFF; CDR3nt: TGCGCCAGCAGCCACCGGGACAGGGGCAACGAAAAACTGTTTTTT
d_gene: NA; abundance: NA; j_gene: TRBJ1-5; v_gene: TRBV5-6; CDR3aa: CASSLGDQPQHF; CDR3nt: TGTGCCAGCAGCTTAGGAGATCAGCCCCAGCATTTT
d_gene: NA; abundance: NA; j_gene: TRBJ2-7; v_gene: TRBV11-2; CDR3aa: CASSLAQVGYEQYF; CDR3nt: TGTGCCAGCAGCTTGGCGCAGGTGGGCTACGAGCAGTACTTC
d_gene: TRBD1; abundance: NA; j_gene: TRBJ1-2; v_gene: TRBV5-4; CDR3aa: CASSRWTGQDDGYTF; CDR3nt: TGTGCCAGCAGCAGATGGACAGGGCAGGATGATGGCTACACCTTC
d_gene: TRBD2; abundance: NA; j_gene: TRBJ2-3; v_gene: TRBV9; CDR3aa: CASSFHSGRGGDTQYF; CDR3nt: TGTGCCAGCAGTTTTCATAGCGGGAGAGGAGGAGATACGCAGTATTTT
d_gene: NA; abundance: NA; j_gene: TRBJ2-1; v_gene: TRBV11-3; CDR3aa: CASSRTNGATVYNEQFF; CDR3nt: TGTGCCAGCAGCCGAACGAACGGAGCTACCGTGTACAATGAGCAGTTCTTC
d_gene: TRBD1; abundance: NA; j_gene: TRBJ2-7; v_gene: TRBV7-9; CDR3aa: CASTYGDSSYEQYF; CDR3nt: TGTGCCAGCACCTACGGGGACAGCTCCTACGAGCAGTACTTC
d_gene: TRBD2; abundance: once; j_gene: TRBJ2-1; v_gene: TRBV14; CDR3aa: CASRLAGGPYNEQFF; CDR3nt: TGTGCCAGCAGACTAGCGGGGGGCCCCTACAATGAGCAGTTCTTC
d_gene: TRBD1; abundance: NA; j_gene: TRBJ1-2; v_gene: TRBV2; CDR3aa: CASSLSTGTYYGYTF; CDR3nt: TGTGCCAGCAGCCTATCGACAGGGACGTACTATGGCTACACCTTC
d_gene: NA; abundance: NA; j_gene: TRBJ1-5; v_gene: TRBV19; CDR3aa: CASSQRSQPQHF; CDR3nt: TGTGCCAGTAGTCAGAGGAGCCAGCCCCAGCATTTT
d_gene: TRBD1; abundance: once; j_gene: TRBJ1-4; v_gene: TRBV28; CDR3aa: CASSQDRAGHEKLFF; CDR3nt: TGTGCCAGCAGTCAGGACAGGGCCGGGCACGAAAAACTGTTTTTT
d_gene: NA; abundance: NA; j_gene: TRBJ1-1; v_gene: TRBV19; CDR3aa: CASSPRPGAEAFF; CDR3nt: TGTGCCAGTAGTCCGCGCCCGGGTGCTGAAGCTTTCTTT
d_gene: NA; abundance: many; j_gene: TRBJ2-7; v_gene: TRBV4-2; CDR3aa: CASSQGEEGGYEQYF; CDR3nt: TGTGCCAGCAGCCAAGGGGAAGAAGGGGGCTACGAGCAGTACTTC
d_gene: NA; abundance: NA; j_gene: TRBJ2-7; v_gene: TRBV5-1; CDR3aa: CASSGPQGYEQYF; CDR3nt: TGCGCCAGCAGCGGGCCGCAGGGTTACGAGCAGTACTTC
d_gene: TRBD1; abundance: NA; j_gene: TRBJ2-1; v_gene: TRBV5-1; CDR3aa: CASSATGGADEQFF; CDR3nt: TGCGCCAGCAGTGCGACAGGGGGCGCGGATGAGCAGTTCTTC
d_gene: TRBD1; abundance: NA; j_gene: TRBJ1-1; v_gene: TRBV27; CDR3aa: CASRQGTANTEAFF; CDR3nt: TGTGCCAGCAGGCAAGGGACAGCGAACACTGAAGCTTTCTTT
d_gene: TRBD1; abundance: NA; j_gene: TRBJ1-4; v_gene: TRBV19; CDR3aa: CASRDRVNEKLFF; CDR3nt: TGTGCCAGCCGGGACAGGGTTAATGAAAAACTGTTTTTT
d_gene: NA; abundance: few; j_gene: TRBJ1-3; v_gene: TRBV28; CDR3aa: CASSLSVGNTIYF; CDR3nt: TGTGCCAGCAGTTTATCGGTGGGAAACACCATATATTTT
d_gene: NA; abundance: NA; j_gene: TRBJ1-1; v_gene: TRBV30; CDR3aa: CAWTAINAWNTEAFF; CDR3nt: TGTGCCTGGACCGCCATTAATGCGTGGAACACTGAAGCTTTCTTT
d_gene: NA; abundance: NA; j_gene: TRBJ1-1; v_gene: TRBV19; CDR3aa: CASSGSGTEAFF; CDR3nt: TGTGCCAGCTCAGGGTCGGGCACTGAAGCTTTCTTT
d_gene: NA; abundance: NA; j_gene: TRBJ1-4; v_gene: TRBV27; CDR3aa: CASSIQGQATNEKLFF; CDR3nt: TGTGCCAGCAGTATTCAGGGCCAAGCAACTAATGAAAAACTGTTTTTT
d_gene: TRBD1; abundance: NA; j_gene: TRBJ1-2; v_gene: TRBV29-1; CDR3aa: CSVDGQGRNNYGYTF; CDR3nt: TGCAGCGTCGATGGACAGGGACGGAATAACTATGGCTACACCTTC
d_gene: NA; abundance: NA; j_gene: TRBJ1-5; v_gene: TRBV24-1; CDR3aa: CATSDFPQITDSNQPQHF; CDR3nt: TGTGCCACCAGTGATTTTCCCCAAATAACAGATAGCAATCAGCCCCAGCATTTT
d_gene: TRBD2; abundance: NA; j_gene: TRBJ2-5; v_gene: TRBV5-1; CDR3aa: CASSLGREEETQYF; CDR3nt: TGCGCCAGCAGCTTGGGACGGGAGGAAGAGACCCAGTACTTC
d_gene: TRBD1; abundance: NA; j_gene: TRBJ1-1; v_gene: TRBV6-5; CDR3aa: CASDRGAEAFF; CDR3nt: TGTGCCAGCGACAGGGGGGCTGAAGCTTTCTTT
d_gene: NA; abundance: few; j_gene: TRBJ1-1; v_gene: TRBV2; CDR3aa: CARTLSVNTEAFF; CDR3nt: TGTGCCAGGACTTTGTCGGTGAACACTGAAGCTTTCTTT
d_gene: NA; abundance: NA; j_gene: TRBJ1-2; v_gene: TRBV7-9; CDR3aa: CASSLEAGLGYTF; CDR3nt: TGTGCCAGCAGCTTAGAAGCTGGTCTTGGCTACACCTTC
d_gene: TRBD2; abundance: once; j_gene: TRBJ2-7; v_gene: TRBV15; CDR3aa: CATSAPGLAGPRQYF; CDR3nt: TGTGCCACCAGCGCTCCGGGACTAGCGGGGCCGCGGCAGTACTTC
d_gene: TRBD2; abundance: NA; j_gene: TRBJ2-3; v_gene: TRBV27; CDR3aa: CATSLGGYSDTQYF; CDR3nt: TGTGCGACCTCCTTGGGGGGGTACTCAGATACGCAGTATTTT
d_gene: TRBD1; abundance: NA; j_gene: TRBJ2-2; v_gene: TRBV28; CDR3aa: CASSLGTGWEDTGELFF; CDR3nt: TGTGCCAGCAGTTTGGGGACAGGGTGGGAGGACACCGGGGAGCTGTTTTTT
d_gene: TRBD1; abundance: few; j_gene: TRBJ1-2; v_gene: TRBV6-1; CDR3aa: CASSDEQGGASGYTF; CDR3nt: TGTGCCAGCAGTGATGAACAGGGGGGCGCGAGCGGCTACACCTTC
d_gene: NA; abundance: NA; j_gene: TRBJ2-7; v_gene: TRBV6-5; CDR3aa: CASTGTLEASYEQYF; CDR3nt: TGTGCCAGCACCGGGACTCTGGAGGCCTCTTACGAGCAGTACTTC
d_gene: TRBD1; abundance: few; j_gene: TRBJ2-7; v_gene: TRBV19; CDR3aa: CASSSRQGNPYEQYF; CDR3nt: TGTGCCAGTAGTTCCAGACAGGGGAATCCTTACGAGCAGTACTTC
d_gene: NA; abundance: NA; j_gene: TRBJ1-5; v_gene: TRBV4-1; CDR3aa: CASSQQGNSNQPQHF; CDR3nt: TGCGCCAGCAGCCAGCAGGGGAATAGCAATCAGCCCCAGCATTTT
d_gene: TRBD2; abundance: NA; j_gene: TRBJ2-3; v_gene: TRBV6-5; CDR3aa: CASSYSRAGLTDTQYF; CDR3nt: TGTGCCAGCAGTTACTCGAGAGCGGGACTCACAGATACGCAGTATTTT
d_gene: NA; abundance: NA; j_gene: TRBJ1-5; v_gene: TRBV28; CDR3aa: CASRPLWGEGNQPQHF; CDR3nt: TGTGCCAGCAGGCCGCTGTGGGGGGAAGGCAATCAGCCCCAGCATTTT
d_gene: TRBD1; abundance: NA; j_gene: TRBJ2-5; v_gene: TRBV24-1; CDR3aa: CATSASTGGTQYF; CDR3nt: TGTGCCACCAGTGCCTCGACAGGGGGGACCCAGTACTTC